A selection of T cell receptor beta chains follows, all from one sample in a study of blood T cell repertoires in COVID-19. Measured with immunoSEQ multiplex PCR; TCRdb has only the in-frame clones, and not every one. The sample has approximately 170,000 clones, 65% to 90% seen once. Sequenced input: peripheral blood. These receptors were taken from a man aged 50 to 59 with active or convalescent COVID-19. Each CDR3 is given with its conserved first and last residue. D genes are given only for firm matches. Clone size is stated in some rows and not others, as once, few, many or a class when expanded.

V,J,size,D,CDR3,DNA
TRBV2,TRBJ2-3,NA,NA,CACLRTDTQYF,TGTGCCTGCCTACGCACAGATACGCAGTATTTT
TRBV16,TRBJ1-6,NA,TRBD1,CASSLQGEGESPLHF,TGTGCCAGCAGCCTCCAGGGGGAAGGCGAATCACCCCTCCACTTT
TRBV19,TRBJ1-2,NA,TRBD1,CASSHRGNYGYTF,TGTGCCAGTAGTCACAGGGGTAACTATGGCTACACCTTC
TRBV15,TRBJ2-7,NA,NA,CATSREPGSSYEQYF,TGTGCCACCAGCAGAGAACCGGGGAGCTCCTACGAGCAGTACTTC
TRBV30,TRBJ1-5,NA,NA,CAWSVIGGPQHF,TGTGCCTGGAGTGTAATCGGTGGGCCCCAGCATTTT
TRBV7-2,TRBJ1-1,few,TRBD1,CASSEQGAVTEAFF,TGTGCCAGCAGCGAACAGGGGGCCGTCACTGAAGCTTTCTTT
TRBV18,TRBJ2-7,few,TRBD2,CASSPPRGEGANEQYF,TGTGCCAGCTCACCACCGCGGGGGGAGGGCGCGAACGAGCAGTACTTC
TRBV5-1,TRBJ2-5,NA,NA,CASSLDSQETQYF,TGCGCCAGCAGCTTGGACAGCCAAGAGACCCAGTACTTC
TRBV5-1,TRBJ1-1,NA,TRBD1,CASSLGGGGTEAFF,TGCGCCAGCAGCTTAGGGGGCGGAGGCACTGAAGCTTTCTTT
TRBV10-3,TRBJ2-3,NA,TRBD2,CAISSELAGGFTDTQYF,TGTGCCATCAGCTCGGAACTAGCGGGAGGCTTCACAGATACGCAGTATTTT
TRBV6-1,TRBJ1-2,NA,TRBD1,CASSEALQTGGYGYTF,TGTGCCAGCAGTGAAGCTCTCCAGACAGGGGGGTATGGCTACACCTTC
TRBV12-3/TRBV12-4,TRBJ2-7,NA,TRBD2,CASSLTGGYEQYF,TGTGCCAGCAGTTTAACGGGGGGCTACGAGCAGTACTTC
TRBV30,TRBJ1-1,NA,TRBD1,CAWSRPGTGNTEAFF,TGTGCCTGGAGTCGTCCCGGGACAGGGAACACTGAAGCTTTCTTT
TRBV9,TRBJ2-1,once,TRBD2,CASSVVLAGAINEQFF,TGTGCCAGCAGCGTAGTTCTAGCGGGAGCGATCAATGAGCAGTTCTTC
TRBV10-3,TRBJ1-2,NA,TRBD1,CATRTGVEGYTF,TGTGCCACTCGGACAGGGGTGGAAGGCTACACCTTC
TRBV6-4,TRBJ2-6,NA,TRBD1,CASRPQGAGANVLTF,TGTGCCAGCAGACCTCAGGGGGCTGGGGCCAACGTCCTGACTTTC
TRBV10-2,TRBJ2-7,NA,NA,CASSEQPLILF,TGCGCCAGCAGTGAGCAACCGCTGATACTCTTC
TRBV30,TRBJ2-7,NA,TRBD2,CAWRTSTGGRALEQYF,TGTGCCTGGAGAACGAGTACGGGCGGGAGGGCCTTGGAGCAGTACTTC
TRBV7-2,TRBJ2-7,NA,TRBD1,CASSLGGSQGAEQYF,TGTGCCAGCAGCTTAGGTGGGTCGCAGGGGGCCGAGCAGTACTTC
TRBV18,TRBJ1-2,NA,TRBD1,CASSPPGTGPDYGYTF,TGTGCCAGCTCACCACCAGGGACAGGGCCCGACTATGGCTACACCTTC
TRBV24-1,TRBJ2-1,NA,NA,CATRGLENSYNEQFF,TGTGCCACCAGGGGGCTAGAAAACTCGTACAATGAGCAGTTCTTC
TRBV29-1,TRBJ2-1,NA,NA,CSSAGSIYNEQFF,TGCAGCTCGGCGGGATCCATCTACAATGAGCAGTTCTTC
TRBV19,TRBJ2-3,NA,NA,CASNEGTSDTQYF,TGTGCCAGTAACGAGGGTACGTCAGATACGCAGTATTTT
TRBV5-4,TRBJ1-1,NA,NA,CASRSQGDEAFF,TGTGCCAGCAGATCCCAGGGCGATGAAGCTTTCTTT
TRBV5-5,TRBJ2-3,few,NA,CASSFFPSTDTQYF,TGTGCCAGCAGCTTCTTTCCTAGCACAGATACGCAGTATTTT
TRBV19,TRBJ1-2,NA,NA,CASTQGGGNYGYTF,TGTGCCAGTACCCAGGGTGGGGGCAACTATGGCTACACCTTC
TRBV4-2,TRBJ2-5,NA,TRBD2,CASSHELAGTQETQYF,TGTGCCAGCAGCCACGAACTAGCGGGAACTCAAGAGACCCAGTACTTC
TRBV20-1,TRBJ2-7,NA,NA,CSASGGYEQYF,TGCAGTGCTAGCGGAGGATACGAGCAGTACTTC
TRBV5-1,TRBJ1-5,NA,NA,CASSLSSNQPQHF,TGCGCCAGCAGCTTATCGAGCAATCAGCCCCAGCATTTT